This T cell receptor (beta chain) comes out of a study of human CD8 memory T cell subsets (dated by TCRdb to the early 2020s). A note on the overall study: To assess how stem-like (TSTEM), progenitor exhausted-like (TPEX) and effector memory CD8+ T cell subsets are clonally related, the TCRbeta repertoires of these three subsets were compared. Roughly 6 donors each provided TSTEM, TPEX and effector memory subsets, from which TCRbeta repertoires were obtained.

The CDR3 holds 16 amino acids from the cysteine to the phenylalanine. Here the CDR3 DNA is all that survives: 48 bases in frame from base 1. V ends up 0 bases short and J 3 bases short, with an unmatched junction base count of 4. The germline V gene gives CDR1 as MGHRA and CDR2 as YSYEKL. Here is what the overall study found, with its caveats: Based on Chao1 estimates, TSTEM subsets appeared to have greater repertoire diversity than TPEX subsets, which may reflect a broader range of specificities. Similarly high normalized Shannon-Wiener diversity was shown by TSTEM and TPEX subsets, whereas comparatively lower diversity was seen in effector memory subsets. Sequencing was limited to TCRbeta chains, and the repertoire comparisons were based on about 6 donors analyzed with paired t-tests and Bonferroni correction. Both stem-like subsets shared clonotypes with effector memory cells, but TSTEM and TPEX repertoires overlapped minimally, suggesting distinct antigen spectra.

This clonotype was picked up a small number of times. Its antigen remains undetermined. The record has no base qualities; no much larger clone is one base away. A Human TCR Profiling Kit was used to prepare UMI-labeled 5' RACE TCRbeta libraries. Every TCRbeta library was prepared in parallel, with the same number of PCR cycles used for all of the libraries. From the authors' description of their analysis: The number of functional CDR3beta clonotypes in each TCRbeta library ranged from roughly 2,900 to 20,000. MIGEC 1.2.9 was used for UMI extraction and consensus assembly, with at least three reads per UMI being required. MiXCR 3.0.3 was used to extract the in-frame CDR3beta repertoires. After each sample was downsampled to 42,000 randomly selected UMIs, diversity metrics were computed in VDJtools 1.2.1. Repertoire overlap metrics D, R and F2 were calculated in VDJtools for the top 3,000 clones of each sample pair. TCRdb trimmed public reads at Q25 via fastp, called clones via MiXCR and kept in-frame beta chains. Each CDR3 protein appears once, grouped with its most common genes and DNA. What appears here as the V and J calls and clone size reflects TCRdb's work, not the paper's. The sample yields under 10,000 distinct CDR3 sequences; under 5% were counted once. Together, the top ten hold about 38% of the sample.

Density gradient separation was used to isolate peripheral blood mononuclear cells from buffy coats of healthy donors. Negative magnetic separation using EasySep or MojoSort CD8+ T cell isolation kits was how the study enriched total CD8+ T cells. For each subset, total RNA was extracted using an RNeasy Mini Kit from duplicate vials of 150,000 sorted CD8+ T cells. PBMCs were used either fresh or after being cryopreserved in fetal bovine serum containing around 10% DMSO. Fluorescence-activated cell sorting on a FACSAria III was used to sort CD8+ T cell subsets to purity. This TCR derives from a human donor in good health. Material for sequencing was CD8+ T cells from PBMCs. The rearrangement joined TRBV4-1 to TRBJ2-7, with 11 bases aligning to TRBD2. CDR3 loop: CASSQDGGTSGYEQYF. The DNA is TGCGCCAGCAGCCAAGACGGGGGGACTAGCGGCTACGAGCAGTACTTC.